A single TCR beta chain is shown here with its context. The data are from a study of immune evolution from preneoplasia to lung adenocarcinoma. TCRdb's table, derived via immunoSEQ multiplex PCR, lists solely in-frame clones and lacks some. The table includes 6,500 to 10,000 clones, approximately 81% detected once. The CDR3 runs to 15 residues. The V gene lost 3 bases and the J gene lost 6 bases, with 16 bases spanning the gap. The germline V gene encodes CDR1 SGHKS and CDR2 YYEKEE (reference sequence). Premalignant or tumor cells were enriched by macro-dissection after pathologic assessment. The TCR originated in a person in their fifties with lung adenocarcinoma. The chain couples TRBV5-5 to TRBJ1-5; TRBD1 might be the D (6 bases). Sequencing input: FFPE invasive lung adenocarcinoma tissue. CDR3 in DNA: TGTGCCAGCAGCTCAACATACAACAGGGCTCAGCCCCAGCATTTT. Protein sequence: CASSSTYNRAQPQHF. The full variable domain, with the rest looked up from reference TRBV5-5 and TRBJ1-5, is DAGVTQSPTHLIKTRGQQVTLRCSPISGHKSVSWYQQVLGQGPQFIFQYYEKEERGRGNFPDRFSARQFPNYSSELNVNALLLGDSALYLCASSSTYNRAQPQHFGDGTRLSIL.